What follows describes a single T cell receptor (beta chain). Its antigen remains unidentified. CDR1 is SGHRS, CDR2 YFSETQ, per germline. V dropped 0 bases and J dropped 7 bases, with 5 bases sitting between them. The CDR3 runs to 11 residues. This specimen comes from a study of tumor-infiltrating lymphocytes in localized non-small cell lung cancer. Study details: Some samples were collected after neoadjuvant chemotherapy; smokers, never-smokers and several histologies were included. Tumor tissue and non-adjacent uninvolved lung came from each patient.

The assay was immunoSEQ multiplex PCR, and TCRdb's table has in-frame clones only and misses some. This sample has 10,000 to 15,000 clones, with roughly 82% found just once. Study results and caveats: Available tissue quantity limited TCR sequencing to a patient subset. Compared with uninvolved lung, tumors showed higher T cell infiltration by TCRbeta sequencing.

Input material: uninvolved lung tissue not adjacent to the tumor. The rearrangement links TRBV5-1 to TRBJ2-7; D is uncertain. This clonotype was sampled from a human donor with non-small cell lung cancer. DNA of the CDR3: TGCGCCAGCAGCTTGGCGGGTGAGCAGTACTTC. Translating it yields CASSLAGEQYF.